This entry lists 18 T cell receptor beta chains sequenced from one sample in a study of T-cell memory formation after mild COVID-19. One entry per CDR3 protein results from TCRdb running MiXCR on the 5' RACE reads. The sample lists 400,000 or so distinct CDR3 sequences, under 25% occurring once. The specimen was PBMCs or a T cell subset sorted from them (not recorded which). The receptors come from an adult woman who had mild COVID-19 (a few samples of this study predate the infection). Cell type and time point are not known.

The V gene is TRBV6-5, the J gene TRBJ2-2; the D is unclear. There are 13 residues in the CDR3. Trimming removed 5 bases at V and 6 bases at J, with 10 bases between. Germline V gene data show CDR1 as MNHEY and CDR2 as SVGAGI. Here the CDR3 DNA reads TGTGCCAGCAGTCGATCTGTCGCCGGGGAGCTGTTTTTT. Translated, it gives CASSRSVAGELFF.

This clonotype was seen a handful of times. This chain connects TRBV7-2 to TRBJ2-7; TRBD2 matches at 7 bases. In germline, CDR1 is SGHTA, CDR2 FQGNSA. The V segment lost 4 bases and the J segment 0 bases; nucleotides outside the gene matches: 6. The CDR3 runs 15 residues. In nucleotides, the CDR3 is TGTGCCAGCAGCTCAGCGGGGCAACGCTCCTACGAGCAGTACTTC. Amino acid sequence: CASSSAGQRSYEQYF.

The J gene is TRBJ2-3, the V gene TRBV7-9; D is unclear. This CDR3 is 16 amino acids long. CDR1 is SEHNR and CDR2 is FQNEAQ in the germline V gene (reference sequence). V was shortened by 0 bases and J by 2 bases, with 12 bases between the two germline ends. CDR3 sequence (DNA): TGTGCCAGCAGCTTAGCGAGGTCCGAGCTCACAGATACGCAGTATTTT. This gives the protein CASSLARSELTDTQYF.

This rearrangement joins TRBV10-3 to TRBJ2-7, with D maybe TRBD2 (6 bases). The CDR3 covers 12 residues. Between the trimmed V and J ends, which lost 8 bases and 3 bases, there was a span of 11 bases. CDR1 and CDR2 (germline): ENHRY, SYGVKD. Here the CDR3 DNA reads TGTGCCATCGGAAGTAGCGGCTACGAGCAGTACTTC. It codes for CAIGSSGYEQYF.

The V and J genes are TRBV5-1 and TRBJ2-2; D is possibly TRBD1 (6 bases). This CDR3 contains 15 residues. Trimming pared 4 bases from V and 0 bases from J, leaving 10 bases between. Germline V CDR1 and CDR2: SGHRS, YFSETQ. The CDR3 sequence: CASSLDSSNTGELFF. The CDR3 DNA reads as TGCGCCAGCAGCCTGGACAGCTCGAACACCGGGGAGCTGTTTTTT.

The chain employs TRBV5-1 and TRBJ1-1; TRBD1 matches 7 bases. V gave up 4 bases and J gave up 10 bases; unmatched junction bases: 16. Germline values: CDR1 SGHRS, CDR2 YFSETQ. The CDR3 has 15 residues. The DNA for the CDR3 is TGCGCCAGCAGCGCGTATACAGGGGCGTATGGACGAGCTTTCTTT. Translation gives CASSAYTGAYGRAFF.

J is TRBJ2-5 and V is TRBV5-1; D perhaps matches TRBD2 (7 bases). V was pared by 0 bases and J by 1 base, with 13 bases between. CDR1 and CDR2 (germline): SGHRS, YFSETQ. The CDR3 contains 16 residues. CDR3: CASSLVSGGGQETQYF. In DNA form, the CDR3 reads TGCGCCAGCAGCTTGGTATCGGGGGGCGGCCAAGAGACCCAGTACTTC.

This clonotype was counted at least ten times. The chain employs TRBV7-9 and TRBJ1-1; D unresolved. The CDR3 is 17 amino acids. CDR1 is SEHNR, CDR2 FQNEAQ, per germline (reference sequence). Trimming removed 2 bases at V and 5 bases at J, with 21 bases between. CDR3: CASSLKPRTRGWTEAFF. CDR3 bases: TGTGCCAGCAGCTTAAAGCCGAGGACCCGGGGTTGGACTGAAGCTTTCTTT.

This chain uses TRBV3-1 with TRBJ2-2; 12 bases map to TRBD2. The CDR3 loop spans 19 amino acids. Germline V CDR1 and CDR2: LGHDT, YNNKEL (reference sequence). After removal of 1 base from V and 1 base from J, the junction contained 7 bases not matched to a gene. DNA for the CDR3: TGTGCCAGCAGCCAAGTGCGGAGACTAGCGGGGGTGAACACCGGGGAGCTGTTTTTT. It specifies CASSQVRRLAGVNTGELFF.

This chain joins TRBV9 and TRBJ2-1; 11 nucleotides agree with TRBD2. V was pared by 3 bases and J by 5 bases, with 7 bases of the junction left unmatched. Germline CDR1 reads SGDLS; CDR2 reads YYNGEE. The CDR3 contains 16 residues. The CDR3 DNA sequence: TGTGCCAGCAGCGCGACTAGCGGGGATTATGACAATGAGCAGTTCTTC. Translation: CASSATSGDYDNEQFF.

This rearrangement joins TRBV4-3 to TRBJ2-2; D possibly corresponds to TRBD2 (5 bases). The CDR3 runs 14 residues. Trimming took off 4 bases at V and 8 bases at J, with 14 bases between the two ends. Germline loops: CDR1 LGHNA, CDR2 YSLEER. CDR3 sequence: CASSPEELTGELFF. The CDR3 DNA reads as TGCGCCAGCAGCCCGGAGGAACTGACAGGGGAGCTGTTTTTT.

The chain uses TRBV29-1 and TRBJ1-4; D is possibly TRBD1 (5 bases). Trimming stripped 6 bases from V and 7 bases from J, with 12 bases between. Germline V CDR1 and CDR2: SQVTM, ANQGSEA. This CDR3 spans 12 amino acids. In DNA form, the CDR3 reads TGCAGCGTGCGGCAGGGCGGTGAAAAACTGTTTTTT. Amino acid sequence: CSVRQGGEKLFF.

This clonotype showed up many times. The chain uses TRBV7-9 and TRBJ2-3, with D maybe TRBD1 (5 bases). Trimming took off 5 bases at V and 4 bases at J, with 10 bases between the two ends. The CDR3 covers 13 residues. The germline gives CDR1 SEHNR, CDR2 FQNEAQ (reference sequence). The DNA for the CDR3 is TGTGCCAGCAGCGCGCAGGGTTCAGATACGCAGTATTTT. Its translation: CASSAQGSDTQYF.

V and J are TRBV21-1 and TRBJ2-7; the table's D call, TRBD1, was not checked against the DNA. TRBV21-1 is a documented pseudogene. This CDR3 has 17 residues. CDR3 in DNA: TGTGCCAGCAGCGACACCCCGCGACAGGGGATCTTCTACGAGCAGTACTTC. It translates to CASSDTPRQGIFYEQYF.

The V gene is TRBV12-3 or TRBV12-4, the J gene TRBJ1-2; 7 positions agree with TRBD1. The ends lost 3 bases at V and 6 bases at J; junction bases unmatched: 4. The CDR3 has 13 amino acids. The chain's CDR3 is CASSFDREHGYTF. The CDR3 coding sequence is TGTGCCAGCAGTTTCGACAGGGAACATGGCTACACCTTC.

In this sample, this clonotype turned up a few times. V and J are TRBV2 and TRBJ1-4; D not certain. The CDR3 covers 16 residues. Germline CDR1 reads SNHLY; CDR2 reads FYNNEI. Trimming shortened V by 1 base and J by 5 bases, and 14 bases separated the two germline ends. In nucleotides, the CDR3 is TGTGCCAGCAGTGAAGGGACCAGGACGAGGAATGAAAAACTGTTTTTT. Its protein is CASSEGTRTRNEKLFF.

This clonotype appeared many times. The chain employs TRBV5-6 and TRBJ1-4; the D gene is possibly TRBD1 (6 bases). The CDR3 runs to 14 residues. Trimming pared 3 bases from V and 8 bases from J, leaving 14 bases between. Germline CDR1 and CDR2: SGHDT and YYEEEE. CDR3 amino acids: CASSYTGSREKLFF. In DNA, the CDR3 is TGTGCCAGCAGCTACACAGGGTCTCGCGAAAAACTGTTTTTT.

V gene TRBV24-1 combines with J gene TRBJ2-7; D might be TRBD1 (5 bases). The V end lost 3 bases, the J end lost 6 bases, and 14 bases lay between the germline ends. The germline V gene encodes CDR1 KGHDR and CDR2 SFDVKD. The CDR3 contains 14 residues. Here the CDR3 DNA reads TGTGCCACCAGTGATCCACCTACAGGTTCCGAGCAGTACTTC. Its protein product is CATSDPPTGSEQYF.